Listed below are T cell receptor beta chains from one sample, sequenced in a study of T cells in Graves' hyperthyroidism and ophthalmopathy. TCRdb used MiXCR to reprocess the multiplex PCR reads, holding one entry per CDR3 protein. Of about 380,000 distinct CDR3 sequences listed, about 14% are singletons. Material for sequencing was blood. Receptors were obtained from a woman in her thirties with Graves' ophthalmopathy. CDR3s include the opening cysteine and the closing phenylalanine or tryptophan. The order of the fields is clone size, V gene, D gene, J gene, CDR3 protein, CDR3 DNA. D genes are given only for firm matches. Clone size, where shown, is once, few, many, or a class for clones that have expanded.

-	TRBV30	-	TRBJ1-2	CAQKTGYGYTF	TGTGCCCAAAAAACAGGGTATGGCTACACCTTC
many	TRBV6-1	-	TRBJ1-6	CASSTGPGIFPLHF	TGTGCCAGCAGCACCGGGCCCGGGATCTTTCCCCTCCACTTT
-	TRBV20-1	TRBD1	TRBJ1-4	CSTRKPRQGNEKLFF	TGCAGTACTAGAAAACCGAGACAGGGGAATGAAAAACTGTTTTTT
-	TRBV5-1	-	TRBJ2-2	CASSLGGLTGELFF	TGCGCCAGCAGCTTGGGGGGGCTCACCGGGGAGCTGTTTTTT
many	TRBV20-1	-	TRBJ1-5	CSATPGDHNQPQHF	TGCAGTGCTACGCCAGGGGACCACAATCAGCCCCAGCATTTT
-	TRBV7-9	-	TRBJ2-7	CASSLLQGMAEQYF	TGTGCCAGCAGCCTCCTACAGGGTATGGCCGAGCAGTACTTC
many	TRBV15	TRBD1	TRBJ1-2	CATSRSETGSDYTF	TGTGCCACCAGCAGGTCCGAGACAGGGTCCGACTACACCTTC
-	TRBV12-3/TRBV12-4	-	TRBJ2-7	CASSPPPGSCEQYF	TGTGCCAGCAGTCCGCCGCCTGGGTCCTGCGAGCAGTACTTC
-	TRBV10-1	-	TRBJ2-3	CASSEPGRGTQYF	TGCGCCAGCAGTGAGCCGGGACGGGGTACGCAGTATTTT
-	TRBV10-1	-	TRBJ2-3	CASPQQGKITDTQYF	TGCGCCAGCCCTCAACAGGGTAAAATCACAGATACGCAGTATTTT
-	TRBV11-2	-	TRBJ1-2	CASSQVGAFGYTF	TGTGCCAGCAGCCAAGTGGGAGCTTTTGGCTACACCTTC
-	TRBV4-2	-	TRBJ2-7	CASSQVRRISSYEQYF	TGTGCCAGCAGCCAAGTGAGGCGGATTAGCTCCTACGAGCAGTACTTC
many	TRBV20-1	TRBD2	TRBJ2-4	CSAQGLAGDLAKNIQYF	TGCAGTGCTCAGGGACTAGCGGGGGATCTAGCCAAAAACATTCAGTACTTC
many	TRBV11-2	TRBD1	TRBJ1-1	CASSINRGSEAFF	TGTGCCAGCAGCATTAACAGGGGATCTGAAGCTTTCTTT
many	TRBV2	-	TRBJ2-3	CASSEPDTEPSTDTQYF	TGTGCCAGCAGTGAACCAGACACCGAGCCTAGCACAGATACGCAGTATTTT
many	TRBV5-1	TRBD1	TRBJ2-1	CASSRTGNNEQFF	TGCGCCAGCAGCCGGACAGGGAACAATGAGCAGTTCTTC
-	TRBV18	TRBD1	TRBJ2-2	CASSPTGQENTGELFF	TGTGCCAGCTCACCAACGGGACAGGAGAACACCGGGGAGCTGTTTTTT
many	TRBV5-1	-	TRBJ2-3	CASSLGMGAPDTQYF	TGCGCCAGCAGCTTGGGTATGGGGGCCCCAGATACGCAGTATTTT
many	TRBV28	-	TRBJ1-2	CASSLPGAPSGYTF	TGTGCCAGCAGCCTTCCGGGGGCTCCATCTGGCTACACCTTC
many	TRBV9	-	TRBJ1-6	CASSLFGAPGSPLHF	TGTGCCAGCAGCCTCTTTGGGGCGCCCGGTTCACCCCTCCACTTT
many	TRBV18	-	TRBJ2-5	CASSPITPVGPASPETQYF	TGTGCCAGCTCACCAATAACCCCGGTGGGACCGGCATCACCGGAGACCCAGTACTTC
-	TRBV7-9	TRBD1	TRBJ1-4	CASSSSTGTDNEKLFF	TGTGCCAGCAGCTCATCCACCGGGACAGATAATGAAAAACTGTTTTTT
-	TRBV5-1	-	TRBJ2-7	CASSLDGYNEQYF	TGCGCCAGCAGCTTGGACGGATACAATGAGCAGTACTTC
many	TRBV7-9	TRBD2	TRBJ2-5	CASSPGGGPQETQYF	TGTGCCAGCAGCCCTGGGGGGGGACCCCAAGAGACCCAGTACTTC
-	TRBV7-2	-	TRBJ2-3	CASSFYICSGAPAGSSTDTQYF	-
many	TRBV12-3/TRBV12-4	-	TRBJ1-1	CASSFTRRNTEAFF	TGTGCCAGCAGTTTCACGAGGAGGAACACTGAAGCTTTCTTT
-	TRBV9	-	TRBJ1-2	CASSEIGRGNYGYTF	TGTGCCAGCAGCGAGATAGGACGGGGCAACTATGGCTACACCTTC
few	TRBV5-8	-	TRBJ2-7	CASSLGGVPLSYEQYF	TGTGCCAGCAGCTTGGGGGGGGTACCTCTCTCCTACGAGCAGTACTTC
many	TRBV6-6	TRBD1	TRBJ1-4	CASSYPASDRGLNSEKLFF	TGTGCCAGCAGTTACCCGGCGTCGGACAGGGGGCTGAACAGTGAAAAACTGTTTTTT
many	TRBV30	-	TRBJ1-4	CAWSVPFVDSPPKLFF	TGTGCCTGGAGTGTACCCTTTGTCGACAGTCCGCCGAAACTGTTTTTT
many	TRBV11-2	TRBD2	TRBJ2-1	CASRFSARGGTNEQFF	TGTGCCAGCAGATTTTCCGCTCGGGGGGGCACCAATGAGCAGTTCTTC
many	TRBV29-1	-	TRBJ1-4	CSVEGREKLFF	TGCAGCGTTGAAGGTCGAGAAAAACTGTTTTTT
many	TRBV29-1	-	TRBJ1-3	CSANPDSSGNTIYF	TGCAGCGCTAATCCGGACAGCTCTGGAAACACCATATATTTT
many	TRBV28	-	TRBJ1-2	CASAAGIPGGYTF	TGTGCCAGCGCAGCAGGCATCCCTGGGGGCTACACCTTC
many	TRBV2	-	TRBJ1-1	CASLGGGGEAFF	TGTGCCAGCTTGGGTGGGGGGGGTGAAGCTTTCTTT
many	TRBV28	-	TRBJ1-2	CASSLGDSVGIYGYTF	TGTGCCAGCAGTTTGGGGGATTCCGTGGGCATCTATGGCTACACCTTC
many	TRBV5-1	TRBD1	TRBJ2-5	CASSQPGTASQETQYF	TGCGCCAGCAGCCAGCCGGGGACAGCTTCCCAAGAGACCCAGTACTTC
many	TRBV2	TRBD1	TRBJ1-2	CASSESRFGRGPYGYTF	TGTGCCAGCAGTGAAAGTCGGTTTGGCAGGGGGCCCTATGGCTACACCTTC
-	TRBV12-3/TRBV12-4	-	TRBJ1-2	CASTRGDFGYTF	TGTGCCAGCACTAGGGGAGATTTTGGCTACACCTTC
many	TRBV18	-	TRBJ2-1	CASSESNNEQFF	TGTGCCAGCTCTGAGAGCAACAATGAGCAGTTCTTC